Detailed here is one TCR beta chain. What it binds is not known. A much larger clonotype is one base distant, so this may be a read error. This sample was taken from a study of neurological immune-mediated disorders. Trimming pared 5 bases from V and 7 bases from J, leaving 6 bases between. CDR3 length: 11 residues. Germline CDR1 and CDR2: SGHDT and YYEEEE. Study findings and constraints: In HTLV-1-associated myelopathy, TCR clonal expansion was greatest, and in multiple sclerosis it was least, below healthy controls.

The unsorted libraries were prepared from 2 million PBMCs (stored at -80 C). The cDNA came from 5'RACE with 10-nucleotide random UMIs. In TCRdb, the 5' RACE reads were re-called with MiXCR into one record per CDR3 protein. The table includes about 59,000 distinct CDR3 sequences, roughly 3.3% detected once. The TCR originated in a woman aged 25 to 45 with multiple sclerosis. This chain uses TRBV5-6 with TRBJ2-2; D is unresolved. The sample was PBMCs. CDR3 nucleotides: TGTGCCAGCAGATTCGGCGGGGAGCTGTTTTTT. The encoded protein is CASRFGGELFF.